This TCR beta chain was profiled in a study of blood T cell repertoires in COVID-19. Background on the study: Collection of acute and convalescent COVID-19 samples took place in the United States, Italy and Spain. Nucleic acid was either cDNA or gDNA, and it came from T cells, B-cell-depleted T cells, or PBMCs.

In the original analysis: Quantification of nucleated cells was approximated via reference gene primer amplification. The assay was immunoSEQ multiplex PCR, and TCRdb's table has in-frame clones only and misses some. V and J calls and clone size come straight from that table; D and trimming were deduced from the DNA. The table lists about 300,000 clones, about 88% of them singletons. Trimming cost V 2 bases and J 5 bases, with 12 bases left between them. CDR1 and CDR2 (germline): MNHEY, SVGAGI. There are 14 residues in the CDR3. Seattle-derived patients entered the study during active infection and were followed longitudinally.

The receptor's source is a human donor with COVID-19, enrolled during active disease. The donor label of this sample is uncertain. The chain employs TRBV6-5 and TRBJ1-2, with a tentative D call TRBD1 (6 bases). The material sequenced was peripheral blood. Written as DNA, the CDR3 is TGTGCCAGCAGTTACACCGGCAGGGGATATGGCTACACCTTC. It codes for CASSYTGRGYGYTF.